This T cell receptor (beta chain) was obtained from a study of beta chain features in type 1 diabetes. General study points: Insertion counts at VDJ junctions were lower in type 1 diabetes patients, who also showed more deletions there.

Regarding this clone: The antigen remains undetermined.

TCRB transcripts that were expressed got sequenced, as all of the isolated RNA had been reverse transcribed. The repertoire was sequenced with immunoSEQ multiplex PCR; TCRdb's copy has only in-frame clones and lacks some. The profile shows approximately 90,000 clones, 30% to 40% of them singletons. The receptor was isolated from a woman between 18 and 29 years old in good health. Sample: stem cell memory CD4+ T cells from blood.

CDR3: CAASRVSTDTQYF. The CDR3 bases are TGTGCCGCAAGCCGGGTCAGCACAGATACGCAGTATTTT. J is TRBJ2-3 and V is TRBV6-5; unclear D gene. The CDR3 is 13 amino acids. Per germline, CDR1 MNHEY and CDR2 SVGAGI. Trimming cost V 11 bases and J 0 bases, with 12 bases left between them.